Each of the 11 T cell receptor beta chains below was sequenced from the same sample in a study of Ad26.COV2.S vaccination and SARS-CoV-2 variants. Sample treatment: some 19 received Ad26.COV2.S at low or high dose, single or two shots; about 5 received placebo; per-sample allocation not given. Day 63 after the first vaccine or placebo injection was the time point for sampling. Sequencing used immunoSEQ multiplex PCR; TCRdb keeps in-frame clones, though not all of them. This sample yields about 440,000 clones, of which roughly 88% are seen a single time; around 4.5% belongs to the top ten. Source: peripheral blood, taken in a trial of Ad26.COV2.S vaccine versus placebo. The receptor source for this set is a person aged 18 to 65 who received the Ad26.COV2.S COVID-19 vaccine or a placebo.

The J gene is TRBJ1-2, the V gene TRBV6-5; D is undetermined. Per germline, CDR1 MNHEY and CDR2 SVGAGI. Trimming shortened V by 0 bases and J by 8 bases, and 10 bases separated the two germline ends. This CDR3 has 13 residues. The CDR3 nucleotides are TGTGCCAGCAGTTACTCGAGCGTTCGCGGCTACACCTTC. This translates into CASSYSSVRGYTF.

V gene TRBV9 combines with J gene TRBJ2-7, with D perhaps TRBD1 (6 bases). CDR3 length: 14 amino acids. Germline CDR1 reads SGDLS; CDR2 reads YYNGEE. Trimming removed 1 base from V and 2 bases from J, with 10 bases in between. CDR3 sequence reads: CASSVRDTAYEQYF. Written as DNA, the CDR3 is TGTGCCAGCAGCGTACGGGACACAGCCTACGAGCAGTACTTC.

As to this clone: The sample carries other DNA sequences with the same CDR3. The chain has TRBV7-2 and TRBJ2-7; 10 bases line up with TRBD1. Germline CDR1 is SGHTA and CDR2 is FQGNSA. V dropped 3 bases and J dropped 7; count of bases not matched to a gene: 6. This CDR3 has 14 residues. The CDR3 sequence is CASSFRQGAGEQYF. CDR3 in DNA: TGTGCCAGCAGCTTCCGACAGGGGGCGGGGGAGCAGTACTTC.

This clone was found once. The CDR3 protein is CASSYAGDVNEQFF. The CDR3 DNA is TGTGCCAGCAGTTACGCGGGAGATGTGAATGAGCAGTTCTTC. This chain joins TRBV27 and TRBJ2-1; 7 bases map to TRBD2. CDR1 MNHEY and CDR2 SMNVEV come from the germline V gene (reference sequence). V gave up 4 bases and J gave up 7 bases; unmatched junction bases: 7. This CDR3 comprises 14 residues.

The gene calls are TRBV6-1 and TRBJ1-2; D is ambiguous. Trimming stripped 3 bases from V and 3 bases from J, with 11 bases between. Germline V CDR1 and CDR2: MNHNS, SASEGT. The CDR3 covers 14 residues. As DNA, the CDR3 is TGTGCCAGCAGTGATCCGCCTGGGCACTATGGCTACACCTTC. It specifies CASSDPPGHYGYTF.

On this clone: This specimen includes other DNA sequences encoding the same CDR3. CDR3 DNA: TGCAGCGTTGGGCAGGGGGCTTACGAGCAGTACTTC. It specifies CSVGQGAYEQYF. The V gene is TRBV29-1, the J gene TRBJ2-7; the match to TRBD1 covers 8 bases. The CDR3 spans 12 residues. J gave up 4 bases and V 4 bases, and 3 bases lay outside the gene matches. The germline CDR1 and CDR2 sequences are SQVTM and ANQGSEA.

The CDR3 bases are TGTGCCAGCAGCGTAGGCCGGTCAGGGGCCACCGGGGAGCTGTTTTTT. Encoded protein: CASSVGRSGATGELFF. The V and J genes are TRBV9 and TRBJ2-2; tentative D call: TRBD1 (6 bases). Germline CDR1 reads SGDLS; CDR2 reads YYNGEE. V dropped 0 bases and J dropped 4 bases, with 13 bases sitting between them. The CDR3 totals 16 residues.

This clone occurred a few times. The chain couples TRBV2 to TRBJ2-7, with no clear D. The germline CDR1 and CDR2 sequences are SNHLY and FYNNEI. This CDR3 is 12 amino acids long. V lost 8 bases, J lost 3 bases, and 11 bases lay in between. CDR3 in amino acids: CASGVGIYEQYF. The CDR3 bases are TGTGCCAGCGGGGTGGGGATCTACGAGCAGTACTTC.

In DNA, the CDR3 is TGTGCCAGCAGCTTAGTAGGGCTAGGGGAAGGCGAGCAGTACTTC. Translated: CASSLVGLGEGEQYF. The chain couples TRBV7-6 to TRBJ2-7, with D tentatively TRBD1 (5 bases). The V and J ends lost 1 base and 6 bases respectively, with 16 bases between them. Germline-derived CDR1 and CDR2 are SGHVS and FNYEAQ. There are 15 residues in the CDR3.

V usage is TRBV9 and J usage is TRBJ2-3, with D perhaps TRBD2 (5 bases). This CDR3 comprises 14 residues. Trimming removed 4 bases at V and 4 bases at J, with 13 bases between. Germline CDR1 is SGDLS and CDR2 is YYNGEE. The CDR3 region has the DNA TGTGCCAGCAGCCCCGGGATTCCGCCAGATACGCAGTATTTT. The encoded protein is CASSPGIPPDTQYF.

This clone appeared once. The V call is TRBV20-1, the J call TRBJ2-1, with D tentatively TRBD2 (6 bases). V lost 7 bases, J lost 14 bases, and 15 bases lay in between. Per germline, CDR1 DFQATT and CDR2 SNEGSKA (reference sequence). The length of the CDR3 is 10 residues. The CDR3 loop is CSVTRDSEFF. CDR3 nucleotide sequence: TGCAGTGTCACGCGGGACTCCGAGTTCTTC.